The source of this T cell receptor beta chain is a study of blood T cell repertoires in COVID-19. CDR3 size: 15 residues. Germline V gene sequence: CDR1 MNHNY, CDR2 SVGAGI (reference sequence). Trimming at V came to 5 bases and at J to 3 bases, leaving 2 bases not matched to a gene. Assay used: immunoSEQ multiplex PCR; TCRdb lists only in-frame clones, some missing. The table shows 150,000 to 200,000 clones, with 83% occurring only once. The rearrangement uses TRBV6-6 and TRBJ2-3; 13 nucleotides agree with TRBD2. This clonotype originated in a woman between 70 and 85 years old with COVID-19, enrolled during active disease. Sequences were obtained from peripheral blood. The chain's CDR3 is CASSQTSGRTDTQYF. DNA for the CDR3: TGTGCCAGCAGTCAGACTAGCGGGAGGACAGATACGCAGTATTTT.